This is a list of T cell receptor beta chains from one sample in a study of T cell clones after liver transplantation. Profiling relied on immunoSEQ multiplex PCR, and the TCRdb table lists in-frame clones only, not all of them. Among tens of thousands of clones listed, roughly nine tenths were seen once. The sample in question was CD4+ T cells from blood, obtained before liver transplant. These receptors were collected from a human donor who received a liver transplant. Each CDR3 is given with its conserved first and last residue. The D gene is left open where the match is weak.

>TRBV30|.|TRBJ2-7
CAWSPDVVNEQYF
TGTGCCTGGAGCCCTGACGTAGTGAACGAGCAGTACTTC
>TRBV7-2|.|TRBJ2-3
CASSGRGDTQYF
TGTGCCAGCTCCGGGAGAGGAGATACGCAGTATTTT
>TRBV7-8|.|TRBJ2-1
CASSLVPPSSSYNEQFF
TGTGCCAGCAGCTTAGTTCCCCCCTCGAGCTCCTACAATGAGCAGTTCTTC
>TRBV29-1|TRBD2|TRBJ2-1
CSAEGSGALHEQFF
TGCAGCGCCGAAGGGAGCGGGGCTCTCCATGAGCAGTTCTTC
>TRBV13|.|TRBJ1-2
CASSSRRRGGGYTF
TGTGCCAGCAGCTCCCGTCGGAGGGGCGGTGGCTACACCTTC
>TRBV9|.|TRBJ1-4
CASSPWKGTNEKLFF
TGTGCCAGCAGCCCCTGGAAGGGAACTAATGAAAAACTGTTTTTT
>TRBV7-8|TRBD2|TRBJ2-3
CASSYGTRDGRGTDTQYF
TGTGCCAGCAGCTACGGGACTAGAGATGGGCGCGGCACAGATACGCAGTATTTT
>TRBV18|.|TRBJ1-4
CASSSRQATNEKLFF
TGTGCCAGCTCATCCCGACAGGCAACTAATGAAAAACTGTTTTTT
>TRBV19|.|TRBJ1-3
CASSVQPAGNTIYF
TGTGCCAGTAGTGTACAGCCTGCTGGAAACACCATATATTTT
>TRBV19|TRBD1|TRBJ1-2
CASSIVGQVYGYTF
TGTGCCAGTAGTATTGTGGGACAGGTCTATGGCTACACCTTC
>TRBV4-3|.|TRBJ1-1
CASSQVRDTEAFF
TGCGCCAGCAGCCAAGTAAGGGACACTGAAGCTTTCTTT